The text below deals with one TCR beta chain. Germline V CDR1 and CDR2: LGHDT, YNNKEL (reference sequence). Deletions cut 4 bases from V and 1 base from J, with 8 bases between. The CDR3 consists of 14 residues. This sample was included in a study of CD8 T cells in Susac syndrome. Random hexamers served to reverse transcribe roughly 0.5 to 1 ug RNA. The authors amplified TCR beta CDR3 across 54 Vbeta and 13 Jbeta using immunoSEQ multiplex PCR. MiXCR, run by TCRdb on the immunoSEQ multiplex PCR reads, gives a single entry per CDR3 protein. The sample contains approximately 120,000 distinct CDR3 sequences, about 96% of which appear only once. Sequencing of TCR beta was carried out in blood CD8+ and CD4+ T cells. The control participants were healthy donors, and these controls were matched with respect to both age and sex. Purification of the CD8+ and CD4+ T cells relied on negative isolation, and TEMRA cells underwent FACS enrichment.

The chain is built from TRBV3-1 and TRBJ2-1, with D hard to call. This clonotype was obtained from a human donor in good health. The source material was CD4+ T cells from PBMCs. The CDR3 loop is CASSLKRSYNEQFF. CDR3 DNA: TGTGCCAGCAGCCTCAAGAGGTCCTACAATGAGCAGTTCTTC.